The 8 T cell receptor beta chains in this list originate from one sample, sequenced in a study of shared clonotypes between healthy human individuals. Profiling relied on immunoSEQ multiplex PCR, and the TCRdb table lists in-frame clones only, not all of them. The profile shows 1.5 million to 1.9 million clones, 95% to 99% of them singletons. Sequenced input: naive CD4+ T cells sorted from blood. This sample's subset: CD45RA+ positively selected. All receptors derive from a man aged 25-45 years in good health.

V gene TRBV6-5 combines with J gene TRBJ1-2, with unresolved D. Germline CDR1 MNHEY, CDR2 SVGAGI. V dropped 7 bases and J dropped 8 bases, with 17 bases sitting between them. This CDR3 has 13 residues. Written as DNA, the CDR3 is TGTGCCAGCAAACCAGGATCGTTGGGAGGCTACACCTTC. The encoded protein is CASKPGSLGGYTF.

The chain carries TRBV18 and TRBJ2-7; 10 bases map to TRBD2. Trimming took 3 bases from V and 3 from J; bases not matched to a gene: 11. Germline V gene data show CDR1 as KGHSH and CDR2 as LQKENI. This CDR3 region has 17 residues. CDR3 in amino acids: CASSPLPASGSYYEQYF. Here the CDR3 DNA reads TGTGCCAGCTCACCCCTCCCGGCTAGCGGGAGCTACTACGAGCAGTACTTC.

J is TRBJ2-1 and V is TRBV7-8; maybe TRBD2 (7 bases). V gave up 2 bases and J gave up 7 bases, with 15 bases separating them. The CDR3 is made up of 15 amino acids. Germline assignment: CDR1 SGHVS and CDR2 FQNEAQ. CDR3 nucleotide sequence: TGTGCCAGCAGCTTACGGGGGGCTCTGGGGAATGAGCAGTTCTTC. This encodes CASSLRGALGNEQFF. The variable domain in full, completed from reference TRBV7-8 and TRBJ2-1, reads GAGVSQSPRYKVAKRGQDVALRCDPISGHVSLFWYQQALGQGPEFLTYFQNEAQLDKSGLPSDRFFAERPEGSVSTLKIQRTQQEDSAVYLCASSLRGALGNEQFFGPGTRLTVL.

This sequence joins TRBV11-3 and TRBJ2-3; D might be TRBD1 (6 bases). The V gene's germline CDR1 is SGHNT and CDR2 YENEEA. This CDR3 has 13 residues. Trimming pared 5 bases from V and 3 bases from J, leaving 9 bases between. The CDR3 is CASSVGGTDTQYF. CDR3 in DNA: TGTGCCAGCAGCGTAGGGGGAACAGATACGCAGTATTTT.

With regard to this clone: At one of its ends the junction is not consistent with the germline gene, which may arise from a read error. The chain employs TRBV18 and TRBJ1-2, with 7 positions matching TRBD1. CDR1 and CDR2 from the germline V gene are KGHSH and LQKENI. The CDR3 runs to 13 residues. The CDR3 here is CASSPGGDSHQQF. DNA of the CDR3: TGTGCCAGCTCACCGGGAGGGGACAGTCACCAGCAATTC.

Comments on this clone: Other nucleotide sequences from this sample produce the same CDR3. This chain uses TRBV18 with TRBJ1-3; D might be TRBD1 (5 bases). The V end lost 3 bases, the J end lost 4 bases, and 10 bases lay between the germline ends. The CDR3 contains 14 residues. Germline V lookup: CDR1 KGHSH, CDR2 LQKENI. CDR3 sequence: CASSPPGRGNTIYF. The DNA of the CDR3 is TGTGCCAGCTCACCTCCGGGACGAGGAAACACCATATATTTT.

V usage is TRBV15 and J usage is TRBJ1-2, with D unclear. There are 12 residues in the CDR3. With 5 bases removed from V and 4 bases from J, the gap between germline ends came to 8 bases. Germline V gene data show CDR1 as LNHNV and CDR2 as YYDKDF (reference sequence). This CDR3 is CATSAEAYGYTF. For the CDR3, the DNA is TGTGCCACCAGCGCCGAAGCCTATGGCTACACCTTC. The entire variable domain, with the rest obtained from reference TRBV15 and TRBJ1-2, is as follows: DAMVIQNPRYQVTQFGKPVTLSCSQTLNHNVMYWYQQKSSQAPKLLFHYYDKDFNNEADTPDNFQSRRPNTSFCFLDIRSPGLGDTAMYLCATSAEAYGYTFGSGTRLTVV.

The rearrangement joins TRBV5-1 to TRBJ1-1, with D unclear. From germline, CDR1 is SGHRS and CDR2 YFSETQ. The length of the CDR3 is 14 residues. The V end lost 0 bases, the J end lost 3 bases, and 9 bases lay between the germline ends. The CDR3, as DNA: TGCGCCAGCAGCTTGGCGGCCGGGGACACTGAAGCTTTCTTT. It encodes CASSLAAGDTEAFF.